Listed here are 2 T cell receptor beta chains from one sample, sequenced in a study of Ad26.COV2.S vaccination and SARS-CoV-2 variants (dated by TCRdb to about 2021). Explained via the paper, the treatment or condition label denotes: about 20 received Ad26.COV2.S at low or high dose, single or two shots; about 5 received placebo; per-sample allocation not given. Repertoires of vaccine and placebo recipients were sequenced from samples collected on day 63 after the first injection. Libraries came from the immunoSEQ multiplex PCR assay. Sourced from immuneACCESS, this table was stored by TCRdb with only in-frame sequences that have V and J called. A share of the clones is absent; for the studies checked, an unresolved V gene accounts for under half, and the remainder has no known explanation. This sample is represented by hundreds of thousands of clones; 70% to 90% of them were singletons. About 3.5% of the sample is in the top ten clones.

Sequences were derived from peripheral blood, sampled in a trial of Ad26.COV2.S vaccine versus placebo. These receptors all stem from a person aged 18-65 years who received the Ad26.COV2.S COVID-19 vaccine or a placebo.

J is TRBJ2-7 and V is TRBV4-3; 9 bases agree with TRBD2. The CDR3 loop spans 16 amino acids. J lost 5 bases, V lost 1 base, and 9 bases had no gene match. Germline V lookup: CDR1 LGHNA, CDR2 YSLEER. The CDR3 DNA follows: TGCGCCAGCAGCCAAGGGTCGCTAGCGGGGTCTAACGAGCAGTACTTC. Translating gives CASSQGSLAGSNEQYF.

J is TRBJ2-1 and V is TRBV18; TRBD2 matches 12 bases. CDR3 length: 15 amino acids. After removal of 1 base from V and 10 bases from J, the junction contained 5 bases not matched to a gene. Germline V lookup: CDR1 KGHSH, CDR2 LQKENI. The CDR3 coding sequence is TGTGCCAGCTCACCACAGACTAGCGGGAGCTTGGAGCAGTTCTTC. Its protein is CASSPQTSGSLEQFF.